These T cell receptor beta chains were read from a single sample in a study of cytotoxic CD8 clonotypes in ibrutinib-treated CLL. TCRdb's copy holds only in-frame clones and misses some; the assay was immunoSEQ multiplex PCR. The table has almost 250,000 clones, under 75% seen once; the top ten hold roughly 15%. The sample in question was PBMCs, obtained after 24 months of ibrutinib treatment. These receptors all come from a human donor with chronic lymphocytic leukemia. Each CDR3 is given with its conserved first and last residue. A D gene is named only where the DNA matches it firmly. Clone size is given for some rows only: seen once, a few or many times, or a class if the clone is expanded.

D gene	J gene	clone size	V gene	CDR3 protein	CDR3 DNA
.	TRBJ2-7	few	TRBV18	CASSSLNEQYF	TGTGCCAGCTCCTCCCTCAACGAGCAGTACTTC
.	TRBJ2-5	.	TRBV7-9	CASSLEWTQYF	TGTGCCAGCAGCTTAGAGTGGACCCAGTACTTC
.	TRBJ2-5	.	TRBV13	CASSLGGDQETQYF	TGTGCCAGCAGCTTAGGTGGGGACCAAGAGACCCAGTACTTC
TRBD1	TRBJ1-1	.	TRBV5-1	CASRLRTGYSTEAFF	TGCGCCAGCCGCCTTCGGACAGGGTATAGCACTGAAGCTTTCTTT
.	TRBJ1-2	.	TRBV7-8	CASSPGAGRRTF	TGTGCCAGCAGCCCCGGCGCTGGGAGGCGCACCTTC
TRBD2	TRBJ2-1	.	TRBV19	CASSIGTSGPSSYNEQFF	TGTGCCAGTAGTATCGGGACTAGCGGCCCGAGCTCCTACAATGAGCAGTTCTTC
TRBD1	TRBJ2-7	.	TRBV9	CASSVGQGPREQYF	TGTGCCAGCAGCGTTGGACAGGGACCTAGGGAGCAGTACTTC
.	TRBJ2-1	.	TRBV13	CASSLRRDSPADEQFF	TGTGCCAGCAGCTTAAGGAGAGACTCGCCTGCAGATGAGCAGTTCTTC
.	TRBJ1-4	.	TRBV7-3	CASSLTGTEGEKLFF	TGTGCCAGCAGCCTAACCGGGACCGAGGGGGAAAAACTGTTTTTT
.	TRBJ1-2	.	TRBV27	CASSLSGARPGSGYTF	TGTGCCAGCAGTTTATCGGGGGCACGCCCGGGGTCTGGCTACACCTTC